The clone carrying this T cell receptor beta chain was seen repeatedly, ten times or more. This record comes from a study of blood T cells in healthy people across ages. Study in general: T cells yielded about one barcoded beta molecule per two cells through template switching.

The V and J ends lost 4 bases and 4 bases respectively, with 12 bases between them. CDR1 is SQVTM, CDR2 ANQGSEA, per germline. There are 13 residues in the CDR3. Investigators took around 10 milliliters of peripheral blood from every donor. Total RNA, at least 5 micrograms per sample, came from PBMCs. The second PCR ran about 6 to 12 cycles with a sample-barcoded 5' primer and J-beta primers. Every sample gave at least 2.5 million paired-end reads containing CDR3. TCRdb reprocessed the 5' RACE reads via MiXCR and lists one record per CDR3 protein. The sample has about 1,500,000 distinct CDR3 sequences; about 28% are singletons.

The chain has TRBV29-1 and TRBJ2-3; D ambiguous. The material sequenced was blood. This clonotype was obtained from a woman aged 25 to 39 in good health. The CDR3 DNA reads TGCAGCGTTGGTGGTAGGGTCGCAGATACGCAGTATTTT. Its translation is CSVGGRVADTQYF.